The entry below gives a single T cell receptor beta chain sequence along with its context. Its binding antigen is unknown. The record has no base qualities; no much larger clone is one base away. V and J lose 2 bases and 4 bases, and a span of 9 bases separates them. Measured from the cysteine to the phenylalanine, the CDR3 is 14 residues long. Left in the record is the CDR3 DNA by itself, 42 bases read in frame from the first base. The data are from a study of regulatory T cells in long-lasting Graves disease (dated by TCRdb to the early 2020s). For context, the study as a whole: Antithyroid drugs had been taken for less than 3 months by newly diagnosed Graves' disease patients. TCR sequencing covered around 13 persistent and 20 or so newly diagnosed Graves' disease patients, some 35 samples in total. The study was conducted in China and was registered as a clinical trial. This study used TCR sequencing and RNA sequencing of peripheral blood to compare persistent Graves' disease patients against newly diagnosed Graves' disease patients. General conclusions and limits of the study: More public clonotypes were shared among persistent patients (2,741) than among newly diagnosed patients (roughly 960). Compared with newly diagnosed patients, persistent Graves' disease patients had lower TCR Shannon entropy and fewer highly expanded clones, which suggests clonal expansion. Sequencing and analysis were restricted to the TCR beta chain. Because the primary lesion, thyroid tissue, could not be accessed, the study looked at peripheral blood alone. As a limitation, the authors acknowledged that the small sample size may reduce accuracy. TRBV28, TRBJ1-2 and TRBJ2-5 were preferentially used in persistent disease, while TRBV20-1 and TRBJ2-1 were favored in newly diagnosed disease.

The protocol used for the library was multiplex PCR. TCRdb lists the instrument as Illumina HiSeq 4000. To build TCR beta libraries, CDR3 regions were amplified by Arm-PCR using iRepertoire HTBI primers. Gel purification was performed on PCR products prior to sequencing. The original methods were these. A total of fewer than 80 TRBV and 14 TRBJ segments were identified across samples and were used for gene usage analysis of CDR3 amino acid clonotypes. Filtered high-quality paired reads were merged into contigs using COPE and FqMerger. BLAST was used to align contigs to the IMGT TRBV, TRBD and TRBJ reference genes, and CDR3 was defined following IMGT. Highly expanded clones were defined as clonotypes with a frequency above 0.1%. Shannon entropy was used to measure repertoire diversity, and the Gini coefficient was used to measure V-J evenness. Clonotypes shared by more than one individual were considered public. TCRdb trimmed the raw reads at Q25, called clones with MiXCR and kept productive beta chains. Rows merge per CDR3 protein into single entries with the most common DNA and genes. TCRdb's processing, not the authors' own work, is the source of the V and J calls. Counted in this sample were roughly 440,000 distinct CDR3 sequences; around 15% of them appeared once. The ten largest account for around 23% of the sample.

The meaning of the sample's time point label: newly diagnosed GD, antithyroid drugs for less than 3 months. For both TCR sequencing and RNA sequencing, RNA was extracted from PBMCs in TRIzol. Graves' disease was diagnosed according to American Thyroid Association guidelines. The patients came from an endocrinology department in Xi'an, China. Each patient gave about 9.1 milliliters of peripheral blood, collected in an EDTA anticoagulant tube. Ficoll Paque Plus density gradient separation was used to isolate PBMCs, and no further T cell sorting was performed. An Agilent 2100 Bioanalyzer and agarose gel were used to assess RNA quality, and a NanoDrop 2000 was used to measure RNA concentration. These sequences were also reported in another study, on T cells in Graves' hyperthyroidism and ophthalmopathy. The second study also describes: Graves' hyperthyroidism was defined as stable when no progression to ophthalmopathy occurred over 18 months of follow-up. Hyperthyroidism patients were aged 18 to 65 years and newly diagnosed, with disease duration of less than 2 months. The study excluded patients with uncontrolled infections, other autoimmune diseases, pregnancy or lactation. Diagnoses were based on clinical symptoms, serum thyroxine and TRAb, thyroid ultrasound and orbital computed tomography. For the first round of RT-PCR on the TCR CDR3, the HTBI primer set was used together with the Qiagen OneStep RT-PCR kit. Blood samples also contained most of the expanded thyroid clonotypes (frequency above 0.001), which suggests that blood repertoires may reflect thyroid immune responses. A 13 V-J signature model separated ophthalmopathy from stable hyperthyroidism, with 87.88% sensitivity and approximately 81% specificity in cross-validation and 80%/75% in testing. During validation, the model predicted progression to ophthalmopathy a median of about 5.9 months ahead of onset, with roughly 65% sensitivity and under 85% specificity. To identify TCR V-J signatures that set the groups apart, the researchers used a discovery cohort of 100 patients, made up of 40 to 45 with Graves' ophthalmopathy and some 55 with stable Graves' hyperthyroidism. Prospective prediction of ophthalmopathy was tested in an independent validation cohort consisting of roughly 20 hyperthyroidism patients and 17 patients who later progressed to ophthalmopathy. The approximately 97 discovery patients were randomly divided into training and test sets at a 7:3 ratio. In roughly six Graves' hyperthyroidism patients, the study also compared T-cell repertoires from thyroid tissue with T-cell repertoires from blood. Following sampling, methimazole starting at 30 mg daily was given to hyperthyroidism patients, and high-dose intravenous methylprednisolone was given to ophthalmopathy patients. A second multiplex PCR round built the libraries, followed by size selection and purification. Libraries were sequenced paired-end with 100 bp reads on an Illumina HiSeq2000. Raw data were processed with SOAPnuke, discarding reads with adapters, uncalled bases, mean Phred below 15, or no exact constant-primer or identifier match. COPE v1.2.5 was used to merge high-quality paired reads, and clonotypes were defined as unique nucleotide sequences. MiTCR v1.1 was used to align clonotypes to the IMGT TRBV, TRBD and TRBJ reference segments. Only V-J combinations with frequency above 0.0001, covering roughly 99% of repertoires, were analysed. A TCS score was defined as the ratio between F50 (clonal expansion) and ExV (chaos), using BLOSUM62-based TCRdist between CDR3 peptides within each V-J. Welch's t-statistics and random forest reduced fewer than 550 V-J features to about 13, which were used in a naive Bayes classifier (R e1071). Sample size was not statistically predetermined, and blinding of investigators to group allocation was not performed. The paper describes TCR Vbeta CDR3 sequencing of 140 or so peripheral blood samples, made up of around 41 ophthalmopathy patients, roughly 72 hyperthyroidism patients and roughly 17 progressor patients.

This specimen consisted of peripheral blood mononuclear cells (PBMCs), obtained at new diagnosis, from a patient treated with antithyroid drugs. The sequence is built from TRBV12-3 or TRBV12-4 and TRBJ1-5; TRBD1 is possibly the D segment (5 matching bases). The TCR originated in a woman aged 18-29 years with Graves disease. Donor details come from another sample of the same person, matched by shared clones. Read as DNA, the sequence is TGTGCCAGCAGTTTAAGGGACGTGAATCAGCCCCAGCATTTT. It codes for CASSLRDVNQPQHF.